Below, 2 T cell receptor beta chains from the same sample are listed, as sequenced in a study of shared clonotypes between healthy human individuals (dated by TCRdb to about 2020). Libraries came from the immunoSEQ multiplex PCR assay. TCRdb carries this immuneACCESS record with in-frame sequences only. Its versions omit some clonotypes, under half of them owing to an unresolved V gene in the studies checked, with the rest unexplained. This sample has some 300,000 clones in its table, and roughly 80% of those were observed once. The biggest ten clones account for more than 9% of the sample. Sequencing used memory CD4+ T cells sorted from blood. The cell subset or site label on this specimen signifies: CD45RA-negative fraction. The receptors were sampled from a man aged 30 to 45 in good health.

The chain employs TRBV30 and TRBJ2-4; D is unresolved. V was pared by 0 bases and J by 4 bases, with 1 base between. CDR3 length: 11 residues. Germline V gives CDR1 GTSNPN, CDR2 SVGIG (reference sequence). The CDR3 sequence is CAWSVKNIQYF. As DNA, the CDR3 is TGTGCCTGGAGTGTTAAAAACATTCAGTACTTC.

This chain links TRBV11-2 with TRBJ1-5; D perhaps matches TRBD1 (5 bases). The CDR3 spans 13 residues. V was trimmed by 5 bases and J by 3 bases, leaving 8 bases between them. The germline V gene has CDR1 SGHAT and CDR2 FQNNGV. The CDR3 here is CASSRTNNQPQHF. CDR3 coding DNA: TGTGCCAGCAGCCGGACAAACAATCAGCCCCAGCATTTT.